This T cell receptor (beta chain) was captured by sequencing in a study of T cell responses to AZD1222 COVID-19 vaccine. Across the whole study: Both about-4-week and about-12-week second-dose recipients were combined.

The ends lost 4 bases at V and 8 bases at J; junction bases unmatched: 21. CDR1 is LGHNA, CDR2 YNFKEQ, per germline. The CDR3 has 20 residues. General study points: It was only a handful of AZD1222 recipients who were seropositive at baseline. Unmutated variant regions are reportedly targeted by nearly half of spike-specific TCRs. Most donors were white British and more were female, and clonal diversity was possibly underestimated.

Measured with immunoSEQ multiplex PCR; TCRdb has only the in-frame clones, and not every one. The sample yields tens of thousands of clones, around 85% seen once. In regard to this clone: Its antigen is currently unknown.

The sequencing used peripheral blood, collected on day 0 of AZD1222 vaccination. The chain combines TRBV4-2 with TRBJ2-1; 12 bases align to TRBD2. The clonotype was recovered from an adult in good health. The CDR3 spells CASSRRTSGKFGADFDEQFF. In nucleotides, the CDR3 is TGTGCCAGCAGCCGGCGGACTAGCGGGAAATTTGGGGCCGATTTCGATGAGCAGTTCTTC.